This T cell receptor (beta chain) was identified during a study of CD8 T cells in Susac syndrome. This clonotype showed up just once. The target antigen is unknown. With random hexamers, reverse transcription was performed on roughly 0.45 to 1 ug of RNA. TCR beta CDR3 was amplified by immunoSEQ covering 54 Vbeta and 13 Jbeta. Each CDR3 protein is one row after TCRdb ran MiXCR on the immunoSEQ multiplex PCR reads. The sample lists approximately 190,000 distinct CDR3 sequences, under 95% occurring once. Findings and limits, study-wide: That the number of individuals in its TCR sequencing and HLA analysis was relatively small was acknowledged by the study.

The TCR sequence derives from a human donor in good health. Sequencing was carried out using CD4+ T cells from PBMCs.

CDR3 sequence: CASSVLRGQGNSPLHF. The CDR3, as DNA: TGTGCCAGCAGTGTACTAAGAGGACAGGGAAATTCACCCCTCCACTTT. The chain recombines TRBV25-1 with TRBJ1-6; 8 nucleotides agree with TRBD1. This CDR3 has 16 amino acids. The germline gives CDR1 MGHDK, CDR2 SYGVNS. The junction had 9 bases not matched to a gene; V was cut back by 4 bases and J by 7 bases.